One sample yielded the 4 T cell receptor beta chains listed below, sequenced in a study of blood T cell repertoires in COVID-19. Data came from immunoSEQ multiplex PCR; TCRdb stores just in-frame clones and leaves some out. The table includes roughly 68,000 clones, 88% detected once. The specimen was PBMCs or T cells enriched from blood (not recorded which). The receptors derive from a woman aged 40 to 50 who had recovered from COVID-19.

The genes are TRBV14 and TRBJ1-2; 9 nucleotides match TRBD1. The trim removed 4 bases at V and 3 bases at J, leaving 0 bases unmatched. This CDR3 is 13 amino acids long. CDR1 SGHDN and CDR2 FVKESK come from the germline V gene. CDR3 nucleotides: TGTGCCAGCAGCCGGGACAGGGACTATGGCTACACCTTC. Its translation: CASSRDRDYGYTF.

The chain combines TRBV7-9 with TRBJ1-1; no definite D call. Germline CDR1 is SEHNR and CDR2 is FQNEAQ (reference sequence). The V gene lost 2 bases and the J gene lost 7 bases, with 14 bases spanning the gap. The length of the CDR3 is 14 residues. For the CDR3, the DNA is TGTGCCAGCAGCTTACTGCTCAGACGGGGTGAAGCTTTCTTT. Its protein is CASSLLLRRGEAFF.

The chain recombines TRBV4-1 with TRBJ2-2; TRBD1 is a possible D gene (7 bases). The CDR3 length is 15 residues. V was clipped by 7 bases and J by 1 base, with 13 bases between them. CDR1 and CDR2 from the germline V gene are MGHRA and YSYEKL. The CDR3 DNA reads as TGCGCCAGCACAGGAGGGGGCAAGAACACCGGGGAGCTGTTTTTT. Protein sequence: CASTGGGKNTGELFF.

This chain connects TRBV21-1 to TRBJ1-6; the D call TRBD1 from the table was never checked on the DNA. TRBV21-1 is flagged as a pseudogene. CDR3 length: 18 residues. CDR3 DNA sequence: TGTGCCAGCAGCAACGCCCCCCGCCGGACAGGGAATAGTTCACCCCTCCACTTT. Protein sequence: CASSNAPRRTGNSSPLHF.